This T cell receptor (beta chain) originates from a study of blood T cell repertoires in COVID-19. Across the whole study: Specimens from acute and convalescent COVID-19 originated in the United States, Italy and Spain. T cells, B-cell-depleted T cells, or PBMCs supplied cDNA or gDNA.

CDR3 length: 11 residues. Trimming left V 3 bases short and J 12 bases short, with 12 bases between. In germline, CDR1 is SEHNR, CDR2 FQNEAQ (reference sequence). Per the authors' pipeline: Reference gene primer amplification in the assay estimated nucleated cell counts. Profiled with immunoSEQ multiplex PCR; TCRdb holds only in-frame clones, not every one. V and J calls and clone size follow that table, whereas D and trimming were derived from the DNA. This table holds about 69,000 clones, 90% found once. Source material: peripheral blood. This clonotype was obtained from a man aged 50-60 years with acute or convalescent COVID-19. The chain has TRBV7-9 and TRBJ2-7, with no clear D. CDR3 in amino acids: CASSFKSLRYF. CDR3 sequence (DNA): TGTGCCAGCAGCTTTAAGAGCTTAAGGTACTTC.